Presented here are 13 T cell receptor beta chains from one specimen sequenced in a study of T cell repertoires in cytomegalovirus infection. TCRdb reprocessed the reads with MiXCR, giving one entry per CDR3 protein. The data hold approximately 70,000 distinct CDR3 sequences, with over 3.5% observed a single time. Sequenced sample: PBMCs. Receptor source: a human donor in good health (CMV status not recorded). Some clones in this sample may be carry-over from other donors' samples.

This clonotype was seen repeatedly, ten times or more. The CDR3 region has the DNA TGTGCCAGTAGCAACCACGCGGGGGGCTACAATGAGCAGTTCTTC. It translates to CASSNHAGGYNEQFF. This chain links TRBV19 with TRBJ2-1; TRBD2 matches 8 bases. CDR3 length: 15 residues. V shed 6 bases, J shed 3 bases, and the junction held 7 bases outside the gene matches. Germline V gene lookup returns CDR1 LNHDA and CDR2 SQIVND (reference sequence). The full variable domain, with the rest looked up from reference TRBV19 and TRBJ2-1, is DGGITQSPKYLFRKEGQNVTLSCEQNLNHDAMYWYRQDPGQGLRLIYYSQIVNDFQKGDIAEGYSVSREKKESFPLTVTSAQKNPTAFYLCASSNHAGGYNEQFFGPGTRLTVL.

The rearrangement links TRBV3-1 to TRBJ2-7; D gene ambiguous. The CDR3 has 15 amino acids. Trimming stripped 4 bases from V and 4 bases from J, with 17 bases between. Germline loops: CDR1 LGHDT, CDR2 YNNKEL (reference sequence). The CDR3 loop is CASSPRHSVLYEQYF. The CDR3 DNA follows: TGTGCCAGCAGCCCGAGGCATAGTGTTCTTTACGAGCAGTACTTC.

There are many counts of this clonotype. CDR3 in amino acids: CASSLSQEAFF. The CDR3 nucleotides read TGTGCCAGCAGCTTGAGTCAAGAAGCTTTCTTT. The J gene is TRBJ1-1, the V gene TRBV7-2; D not certain. The V end lost 3 bases, the J end lost 8 bases, and 7 bases lay between the germline ends. The germline CDR1 and CDR2 sequences are SGHTA and FQGNSA. The CDR3 has 11 residues.

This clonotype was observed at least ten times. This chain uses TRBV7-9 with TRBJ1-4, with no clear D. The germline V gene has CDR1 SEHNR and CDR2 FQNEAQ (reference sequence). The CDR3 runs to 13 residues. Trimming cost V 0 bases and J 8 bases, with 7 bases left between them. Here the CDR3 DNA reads TGTGCCAGCAGCTTAGCGGCAGCCGAAAAACTGTTTTTT. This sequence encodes CASSLAAAEKLFF.

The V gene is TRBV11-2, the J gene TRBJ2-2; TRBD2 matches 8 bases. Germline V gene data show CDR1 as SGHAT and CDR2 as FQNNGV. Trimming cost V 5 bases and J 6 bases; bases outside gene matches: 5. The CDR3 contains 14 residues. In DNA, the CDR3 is TGTGCCAGCAGCAGGGGAGCGGGAGCCGGGGAGCTGTTTTTT. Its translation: CASSRGAGAGELFF.

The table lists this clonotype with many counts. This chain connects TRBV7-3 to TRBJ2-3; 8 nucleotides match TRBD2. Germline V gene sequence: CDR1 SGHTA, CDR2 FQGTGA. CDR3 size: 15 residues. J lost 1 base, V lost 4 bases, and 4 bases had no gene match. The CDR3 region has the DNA TGTGCCAGCAGCTCCGGGACTAGAGGCACAGATACGCAGTATTTT. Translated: CASSSGTRGTDTQYF.

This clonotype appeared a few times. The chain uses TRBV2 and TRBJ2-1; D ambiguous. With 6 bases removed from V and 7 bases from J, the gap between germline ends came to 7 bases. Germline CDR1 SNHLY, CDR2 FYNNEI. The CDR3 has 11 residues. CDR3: CASSAENEQFF. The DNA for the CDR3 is TGTGCCAGCAGCGCAGAAAATGAGCAGTTCTTC.

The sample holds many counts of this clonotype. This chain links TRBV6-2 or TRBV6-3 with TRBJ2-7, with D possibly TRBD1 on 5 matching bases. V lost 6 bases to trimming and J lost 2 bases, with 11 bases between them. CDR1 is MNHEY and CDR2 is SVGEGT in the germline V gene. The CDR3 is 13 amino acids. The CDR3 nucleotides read TGTGCCAGCAGAACTACAGGAACCTACGAGCAGTACTTC. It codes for CASRTTGTYEQYF.

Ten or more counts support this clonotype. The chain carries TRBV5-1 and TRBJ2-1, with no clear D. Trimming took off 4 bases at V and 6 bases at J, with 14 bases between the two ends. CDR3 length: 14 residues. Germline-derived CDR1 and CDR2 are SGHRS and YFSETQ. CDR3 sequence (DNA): TGCGCCAGCAGCCCGCAAGGTAGATTCAATGAGCAGTTCTTC. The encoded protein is CASSPQGRFNEQFF.

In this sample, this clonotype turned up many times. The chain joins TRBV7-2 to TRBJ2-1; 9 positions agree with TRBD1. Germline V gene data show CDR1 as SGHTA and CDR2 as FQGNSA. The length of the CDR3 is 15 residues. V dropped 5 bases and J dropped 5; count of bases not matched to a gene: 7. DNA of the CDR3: TGTGCCAGCAGCCCGACAGGGGGACCTAACAATGAGCAGTTCTTC. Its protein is CASSPTGGPNNEQFF. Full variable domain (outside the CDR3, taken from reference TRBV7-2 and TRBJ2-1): GAGVSQSPSNKVTEKGKDVELRCDPISGHTALYWYRQSLGQGLEFLIYFQGNSAPDKSGLPSDRFSAERTGGSVSTLTIQRTQQEDSAVYLCASSPTGGPNNEQFFGPGTRLTVL.

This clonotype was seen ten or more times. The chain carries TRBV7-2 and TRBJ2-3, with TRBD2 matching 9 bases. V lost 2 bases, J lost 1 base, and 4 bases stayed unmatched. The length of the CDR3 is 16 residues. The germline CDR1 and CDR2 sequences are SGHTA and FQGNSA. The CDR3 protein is CASSLRAGGRTDTQYF. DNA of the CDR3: TGTGCCAGCAGCTTACGAGCGGGGGGACGCACAGATACGCAGTATTTT.

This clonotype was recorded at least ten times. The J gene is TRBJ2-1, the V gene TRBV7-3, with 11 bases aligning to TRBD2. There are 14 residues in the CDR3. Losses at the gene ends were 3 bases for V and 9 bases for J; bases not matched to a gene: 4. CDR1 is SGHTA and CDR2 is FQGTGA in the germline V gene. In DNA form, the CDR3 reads TGTGCCAGCAGCTTCACTAGCGGGAGTGGTGAGCAGTTCTTC. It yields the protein CASSFTSGSGEQFF. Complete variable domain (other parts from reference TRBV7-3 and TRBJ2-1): GAGVSQTPSNKVTEKGKYVELRCDPISGHTALYWYRQSLGQGPEFLIYFQGTGAADDSGLPNDRFFAVRPEGSVSTLKIQRTERGDSAVYLCASSFTSGSGEQFFGPGTRLTVL.

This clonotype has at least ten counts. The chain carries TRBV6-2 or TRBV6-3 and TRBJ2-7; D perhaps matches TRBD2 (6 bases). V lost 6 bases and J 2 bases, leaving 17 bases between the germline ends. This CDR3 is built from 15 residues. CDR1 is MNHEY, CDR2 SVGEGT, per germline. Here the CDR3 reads CASRRILAPTYEQYF. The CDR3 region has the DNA TGTGCCAGCAGGAGGATCCTAGCGCCGACCTACGAGCAGTACTTC.